The clone carrying this T cell receptor beta chain was seen a few times. The antigen is undetermined. This record comes from a study of CD4 T cells in relation to SARS-CoV-2 and coronaviruses. Before the COVID-19 pandemic, during about 2010-2018, CD4+ T cells were taken from unexposed donors. CD4+ T cells were isolated from the cells after around 11 days of culture. Method: immunoSEQ multiplex PCR; TCRdb's copy keeps in-frame clones and lacks some. The sample yields roughly 18,000 clones, about three quarters seen once. Looked up from germline, CDR1 is SEHNR and CDR2 is FQNEAQ (reference sequence). The CDR3 extends over 14 amino acids. Trimming shortened V by 5 bases and J by 7 bases, and 12 bases separated the two germline ends.

The chain combines TRBV7-9 with TRBJ1-6, with a tentative D call TRBD1 (6 bases). The specimen was CD4+ T cells from PBMCs, cultured in vitro. The clonotype comes from a human donor in good health. The CDR3 DNA reads TGTGCCAGCAGCCAGGGGAGCGTAAATTCACCCCTCCACTTT. It encodes CASSQGSVNSPLHF.